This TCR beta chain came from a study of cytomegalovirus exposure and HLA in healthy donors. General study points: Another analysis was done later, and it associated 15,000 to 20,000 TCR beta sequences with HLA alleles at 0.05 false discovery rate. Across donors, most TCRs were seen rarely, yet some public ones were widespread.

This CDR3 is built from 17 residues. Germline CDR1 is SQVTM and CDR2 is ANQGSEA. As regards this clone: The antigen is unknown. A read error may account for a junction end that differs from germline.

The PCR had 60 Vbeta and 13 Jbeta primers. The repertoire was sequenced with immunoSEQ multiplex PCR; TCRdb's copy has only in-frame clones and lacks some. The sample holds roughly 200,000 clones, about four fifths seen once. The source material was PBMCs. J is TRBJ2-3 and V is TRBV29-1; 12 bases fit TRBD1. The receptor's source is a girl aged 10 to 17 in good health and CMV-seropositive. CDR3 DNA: TGCAGCGTTGCGAGGGGGGGGACAGGGGGCTTCAAAGATACGCGGTATTTT. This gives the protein CSVARGGTGGFKDTRYF.